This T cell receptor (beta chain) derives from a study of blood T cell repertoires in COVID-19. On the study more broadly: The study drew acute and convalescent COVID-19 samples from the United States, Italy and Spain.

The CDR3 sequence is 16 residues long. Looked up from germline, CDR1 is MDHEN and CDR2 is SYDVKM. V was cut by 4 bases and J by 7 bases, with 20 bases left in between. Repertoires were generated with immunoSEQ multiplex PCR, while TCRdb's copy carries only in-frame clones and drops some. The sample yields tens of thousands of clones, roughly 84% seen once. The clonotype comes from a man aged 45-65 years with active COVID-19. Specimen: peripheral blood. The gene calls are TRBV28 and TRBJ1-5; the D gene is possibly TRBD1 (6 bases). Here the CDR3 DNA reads TGTGCCAGCAGTTACACAGGGAATCCGAGTAGACAGCCCCAGCATTTT. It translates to CASSYTGNPSRQPQHF. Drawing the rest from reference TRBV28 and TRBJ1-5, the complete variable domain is DVKVTQSSRYLVKRTGEKVFLECVQDMDHENMFWYRQDPGLGLRLIYFSYDVKMKEKGDIPEGYSVSREKKERFSLILESASTNQTSMYLCASSYTGNPSRQPQHFGDGTRLSIL.